This T cell receptor (beta chain) was found in a study of T cell responses to AZD1222 COVID-19 vaccine. Overall study findings and caveats: Donors were largely white British and mainly female; clonal diversity was possibly underestimated. With two AZD1222 doses given, Spike-specific TCR breadth and depth both rose. Reportedly, nearly half the spike-specific TCRs target unmutated variant regions.

Comments on this clone: Its antigen is not identified.

Method: immunoSEQ multiplex PCR; TCRdb's copy keeps in-frame clones and lacks some. The repertoire holds 100,000 or so clones, with just over 90% as singletons. The CDR3 is made up of 14 amino acids. Germline V gives CDR1 SGHVS, CDR2 FNYEAQ. V lost 0 bases to trimming and J lost 4 bases; unmatched junction nucleotides: 0. The V call is TRBV7-6, the J call TRBJ1-5; 7 bases fit TRBD1. The source was peripheral blood, collected on day 0 of AZD1222 vaccination. The TCR was taken from an adult in good health. CDR3 amino acids: CASSLAGQNQPQHF. The CDR3 DNA is TGTGCCAGCAGCTTAGCGGGACAGAATCAGCCCCAGCATTTT.